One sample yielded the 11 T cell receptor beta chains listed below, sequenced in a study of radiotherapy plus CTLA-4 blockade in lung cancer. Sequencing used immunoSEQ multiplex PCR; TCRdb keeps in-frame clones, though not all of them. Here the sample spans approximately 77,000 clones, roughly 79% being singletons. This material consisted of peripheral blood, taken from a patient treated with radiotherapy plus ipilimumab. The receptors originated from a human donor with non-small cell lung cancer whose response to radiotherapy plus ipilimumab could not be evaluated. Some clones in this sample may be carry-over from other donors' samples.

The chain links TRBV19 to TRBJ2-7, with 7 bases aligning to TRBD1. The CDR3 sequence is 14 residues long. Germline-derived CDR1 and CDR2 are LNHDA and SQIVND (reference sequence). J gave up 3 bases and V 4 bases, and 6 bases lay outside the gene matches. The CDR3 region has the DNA TGTGCCAGTAGTACTCAGGGGGTCGGCTACGAGCAGTACTTC. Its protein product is CASSTQGVGYEQYF.

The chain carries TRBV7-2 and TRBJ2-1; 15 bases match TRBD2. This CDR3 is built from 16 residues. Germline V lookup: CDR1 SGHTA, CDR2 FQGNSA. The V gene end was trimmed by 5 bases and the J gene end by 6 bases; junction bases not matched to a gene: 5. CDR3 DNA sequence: TGTGCCAGCAGCCCCCGGACTAGCGGGGGGGCCAATGAGCAGTTCTTC. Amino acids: CASSPRTSGGANEQFF.

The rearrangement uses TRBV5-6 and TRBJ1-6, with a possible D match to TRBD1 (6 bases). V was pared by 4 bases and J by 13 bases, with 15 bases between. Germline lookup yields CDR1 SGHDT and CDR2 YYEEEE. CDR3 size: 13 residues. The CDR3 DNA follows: TGTGCCAGCAGCCCACAGGGTGGAGAGCCCCTCCACTTT. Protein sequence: CASSPQGGEPLHF.

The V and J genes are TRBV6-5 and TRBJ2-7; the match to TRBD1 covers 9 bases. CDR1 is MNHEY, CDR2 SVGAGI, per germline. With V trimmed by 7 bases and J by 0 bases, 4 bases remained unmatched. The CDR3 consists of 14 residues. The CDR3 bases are TGTGCCAGCACCCCGGACAGGGGCTCCTACGAGCAGTACTTC. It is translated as CASTPDRGSYEQYF.

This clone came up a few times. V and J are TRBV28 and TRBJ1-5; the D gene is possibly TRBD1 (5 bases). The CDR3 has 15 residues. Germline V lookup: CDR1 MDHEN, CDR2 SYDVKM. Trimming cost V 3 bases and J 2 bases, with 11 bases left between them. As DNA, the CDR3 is TGTGCCAGCAGTTTCTCAGGGTTAGGCAATCAGCCCCAGCATTTT. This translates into CASSFSGLGNQPQHF.

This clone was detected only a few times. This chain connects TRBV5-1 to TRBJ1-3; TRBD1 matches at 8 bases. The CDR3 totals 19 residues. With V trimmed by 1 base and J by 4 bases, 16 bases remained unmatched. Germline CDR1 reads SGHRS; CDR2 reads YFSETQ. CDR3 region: CASSLRPGSDRAPGNTIYF. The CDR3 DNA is TGCGCCAGCAGCTTGAGACCTGGTTCGGACAGGGCACCGGGAAACACCATATATTTT.

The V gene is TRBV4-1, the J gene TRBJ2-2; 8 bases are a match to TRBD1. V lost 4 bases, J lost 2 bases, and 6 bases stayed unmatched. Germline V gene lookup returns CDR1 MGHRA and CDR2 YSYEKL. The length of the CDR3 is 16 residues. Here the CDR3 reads CASSLRQGPNTGELFF. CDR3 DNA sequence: TGCGCCAGCAGCCTTCGACAGGGGCCCAACACCGGGGAGCTGTTTTTT.

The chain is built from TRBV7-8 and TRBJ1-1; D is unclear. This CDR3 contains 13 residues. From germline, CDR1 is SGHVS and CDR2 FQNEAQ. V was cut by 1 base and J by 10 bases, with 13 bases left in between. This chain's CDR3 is CASSLERFSVAFF. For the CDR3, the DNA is TGTGCCAGCAGCTTAGAAAGGTTTAGCGTAGCTTTCTTT.

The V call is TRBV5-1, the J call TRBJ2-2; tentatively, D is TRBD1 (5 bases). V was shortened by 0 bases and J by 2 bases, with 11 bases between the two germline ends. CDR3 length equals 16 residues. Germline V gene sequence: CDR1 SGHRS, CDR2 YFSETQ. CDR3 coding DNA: TGCGCCAGCAGCTTGGGTGGGGCGGACAACACCGGGGAGCTGTTTTTT. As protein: CASSLGGADNTGELFF.

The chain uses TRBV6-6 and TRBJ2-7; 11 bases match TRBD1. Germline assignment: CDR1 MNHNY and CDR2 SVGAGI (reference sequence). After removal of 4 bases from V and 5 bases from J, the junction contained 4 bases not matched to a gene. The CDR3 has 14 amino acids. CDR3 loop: CASSSGQGAHEQYF. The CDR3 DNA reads TGTGCCAGCAGTTCCGGACAGGGGGCCCACGAGCAGTACTTC.

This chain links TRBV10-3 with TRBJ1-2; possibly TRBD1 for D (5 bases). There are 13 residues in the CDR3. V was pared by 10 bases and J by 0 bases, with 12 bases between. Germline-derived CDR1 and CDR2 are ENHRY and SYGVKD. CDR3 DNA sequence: TGTGCCACCCGCCCGGGGGCTAACTATGGCTACACCTTC. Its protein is CATRPGANYGYTF.